This T cell receptor (beta chain) was identified during a study of cytomegalovirus exposure and HLA in healthy donors. Study-wide results and caveats: Segments of the TCR beta V type were, in most cases, productive about 87% or about 30% of the time in an earlier analysis.

Both 60 Vbeta primers and 13 Jbeta primers went into the PCR. Sequenced by immunoSEQ multiplex PCR; TCRdb stores in-frame clones only, minus some. This sample's table has 25,000 to 35,000 clones. A remark on this clone: Its antigen is not identified.

The specimen sequenced was PBMCs. This TCR was recovered from a woman aged 40 to 50 in good health and CMV-seropositive.

CDR3 DNA sequence: TGTGCCAGCAGCTCATCAGGGGGCGGCACTGAAGCTTTCTTT. Its protein product is CASSSSGGGTEAFF. The chain employs TRBV9 and TRBJ1-1, with 8 bases that match TRBD1. The CDR3 consists of 14 residues. Germline CDR1 reads SGDLS; CDR2 reads YYNGEE. The trim removed 4 bases at V and 4 bases at J, leaving 6 bases unmatched.